A single sample gave rise to the 32 T cell receptor beta chains below, sequenced in a study of cytomegalovirus exposure and HLA in healthy donors. Vbeta (60) and Jbeta (13) primers were used in the PCR. Clones were read by immunoSEQ multiplex PCR, and TCRdb kept only the in-frame ones, dropping some. The profile covers some 190,000 clones, with around three quarters appearing a single time and roughly 2% taken by the ten largest. Sequencing was carried out using PBMCs. These receptors came from a woman in her 30s in good health and CMV-seronegative.

V and J are TRBV7-8 and TRBJ2-7; TRBD1 aligns across 9 bases. Unmatched junction bases numbered 8, after V lost 5 bases and J lost 3 bases. The germline CDR1 and CDR2 sequences are SGHVS and FQNEAQ. This CDR3 region has 15 residues. CDR3 bases: TGTGCCAGCAGCCTGGGACAGGGATTACACTACGAGCAGTACTTC. This gives the protein CASSLGQGLHYEQYF. Drawing the rest from reference TRBV7-8 and TRBJ2-7, the complete variable domain is GAGVSQSPRYKVAKRGQDVALRCDPISGHVSLFWYQQALGQGPEFLTYFQNEAQLDKSGLPSDRFFAERPEGSVSTLKIQRTQQEDSAVYLCASSLGQGLHYEQYFGPGTRLTVT.

This clone has a handful of counts. The chain employs TRBV4-3 and TRBJ1-4; TRBD1 agrees at 7 bases. V shed 0 bases and J 10 bases; nucleotides not matched to a gene: 11. Germline CDR1 reads LGHNA; CDR2 reads YSLEER. The CDR3 is made up of 16 amino acids. The CDR3 region has the DNA TGCGCCAGCAGCCAAGAATTAGGGGGCGCAGATCCAAAACTGTTTTTT. Translation: CASSQELGGADPKLFF.

The chain has TRBV2 and TRBJ1-2; D is undetermined. The CDR3 totals 10 residues. V was cut by 11 bases and J by 2 bases, with 6 bases left in between. The germline V gene encodes CDR1 SNHLY and CDR2 FYNNEI. The CDR3 DNA follows: TGTGCCGTAGCGAACTATGGCTACACCTTC. Translating gives CAVANYGYTF.

As for this clone: One end of the junction fails to match germline, which may point to a read error. The chain combines TRBV5-1 with TRBJ2-7, with 14 nucleotides matching TRBD2. The CDR3 loop spans 15 amino acids. CDR1 is SGHRS, CDR2 YFSETQ, per germline. This CDR3 is CASSLGLAGVDEQYF. Written as DNA, the CDR3 is TGCGCCAGCAGTTTGGGACTAGCGGGGGTCGACGAGCAGTACTTC.

V is TRBV2 and J is TRBJ1-1, with D possibly TRBD1 on 6 matching bases. This CDR3 comprises 16 residues. The V and J ends lost 8 bases and 0 bases respectively, with 19 bases between them. Germline V gene data show CDR1 as SNHLY and CDR2 as FYNNEI. The CDR3 sequence is CASLIPGVGMNTEAFF. The CDR3 coding sequence is TGTGCCAGCTTGATCCCAGGGGTGGGGATGAACACTGAAGCTTTCTTT.

CDR3 in DNA: TGTGCCAGCAGCCAAGAGAGCCAGACCCAGTACTTC. The encoded protein is CASSQESQTQYF. The chain has TRBV4-2 and TRBJ2-5, with D uncertain. Trimming cost V 0 bases and J 6 bases, with 5 bases left between them. Germline V lookup: CDR1 LGHNA, CDR2 YNFKEQ. The CDR3 is 12 amino acids.

The chain is built from TRBV7-8 and TRBJ2-7; 9 bases match TRBD2. The junction had 14 bases not matched to a gene; V was cut back by 4 bases and J by 4 bases. In germline, CDR1 is SGHVS, CDR2 FQNEAQ. This CDR3 contains 17 residues. The CDR3 here is CASSYRRVASGVYEQYF. The CDR3, as DNA: TGTGCCAGCAGCTACCGTCGCGTGGCTAGCGGGGTGTACGAGCAGTACTTC.

The chain has TRBV19 and TRBJ2-3; the D is unclear. The germline CDR1 and CDR2 sequences are LNHDA and SQIVND (reference sequence). Trimming shortened V by 1 base and J by 2 bases, and 10 bases separated the two germline ends. The CDR3 covers 15 residues. The chain's CDR3 is CASSIGARITDTQYF. The CDR3 DNA is TGTGCCAGTAGTATAGGAGCTAGGATCACAGATACGCAGTATTTT.

This clone was seen only a few times. This chain uses TRBV19 with TRBJ1-6; a possible D gene is TRBD1 (6 bases). Germline V CDR1 and CDR2: LNHDA, SQIVND (reference sequence). V dropped 2 bases and J dropped 5 bases, with 10 bases sitting between them. This CDR3 spans 15 amino acids. CDR3 bases: TGTGCCAGTAGTATAACAGGGCCGGATAATTCACCCCTCCACTTT. It is translated as CASSITGPDNSPLHF.

V and J are TRBV14 and TRBJ2-1; D is possibly TRBD2 (7 bases). CDR1 and CDR2 from the germline V gene are SGHDN and FVKESK. The CDR3 is 15 amino acids. V was shortened by 3 bases and J by 7 bases, with 16 bases between the two germline ends. The CDR3 region is CASSQGGGLGNEQFF. DNA of the CDR3: TGTGCCAGCAGCCAGGGCGGGGGCTTGGGAAATGAGCAGTTCTTC.

The chain joins TRBV9 to TRBJ2-3; weak D call: TRBD1 (7 bases). The V gene lost 0 bases and the J gene lost 0 bases, with 20 bases spanning the gap. The CDR3 extends over 19 amino acids. Germline V lookup: CDR1 SGDLS, CDR2 YYNGEE. In DNA, the CDR3 is TGTGCCAGCAGCGTAGCGGGACTGACAGGGATCATTAGCACAGATACGCAGTATTTT. It translates to CASSVAGLTGIISTDTQYF.

V is TRBV19 and J is TRBJ1-1, with TRBD1 as a possible D gene (5 bases). V lost 6 bases and J lost 0, with 20 bases in between. This CDR3 is 17 amino acids long. Germline V gene sequence: CDR1 LNHDA, CDR2 SQIVND (reference sequence). The chain's CDR3 is CASSTVGGGRLNTEAFF. The CDR3 DNA follows: TGTGCCAGTAGCACGGTGGGGGGGGGACGGTTGAACACTGAAGCTTTCTTT.

This clone occurred a few times. The genes are TRBV7-3 and TRBJ1-6; D is perhaps TRBD1 (6 bases). CDR3 length: 14 residues. Germline CDR1 SGHTA, CDR2 FQGTGA. V shed 5 bases and J shed 10 bases, with 15 bases lying between them. This CDR3 reads CASSVQGRGSPLHF. The CDR3 DNA reads TGTGCCAGCAGCGTACAGGGTCGTGGGTCACCCCTCCACTTT.

This clone was counted once. The chain carries TRBV4-1 and TRBJ2-1; TRBD1 matches 9 bases. The CDR3 length is 17 residues. V lost 4 bases, J lost 4 bases, and 11 bases stayed unmatched. The germline gives CDR1 MGHRA, CDR2 YSYEKL. The CDR3 sequence: CASSRQTGTGSYNEQFF. The CDR3 DNA reads TGCGCCAGCAGCCGGCAAACCGGGACAGGGTCATACAATGAGCAGTTCTTC.

This chain uses TRBV4-2 with TRBJ2-1, with D uncertain. CDR1 and CDR2 from the germline V gene are LGHNA and YNFKEQ. The CDR3 spans 17 residues. V was shortened by 0 bases and J by 1 base, with 13 bases between the two germline ends. The CDR3 reads CASSQESVPVSYNEQFF. The CDR3 nucleotides are TGTGCCAGCAGCCAAGAATCCGTCCCTGTATCCTACAATGAGCAGTTCTTC.

The chain couples TRBV4-2 to TRBJ2-1, with 10 nucleotides matching TRBD1. This CDR3 region has 16 residues. V lost 4 bases and J lost 3; bases outside the gene matches: 6. The germline V gene encodes CDR1 LGHNA and CDR2 YNFKEQ. The CDR3 DNA reads TGTGCCAGCAGCCCCCGGGACAGGGGAGACTACAATGAGCAGTTCTTC. Amino acid sequence: CASSPRDRGDYNEQFF.

This chain uses TRBV25-1 with TRBJ2-1, with D possibly being TRBD1 (5 bases). The CDR3 totals 16 residues. The V gene lost 3 bases and the J gene lost 4 bases, with 16 bases spanning the gap. CDR1 and CDR2 (germline): MGHDK, SYGVNS. CDR3 protein: CASSDPRQDTYNEQFF. CDR3 in DNA: TGTGCCAGCAGTGATCCTCGGCAGGACACATACAATGAGCAGTTCTTC.

V is TRBV5-1 and J is TRBJ2-5, with TRBD1 as a possible D gene (7 bases). CDR3 length equals 14 residues. Germline V gene data show CDR1 as SGHRS and CDR2 as YFSETQ. V gave up 2 bases and J gave up 2 bases, with 10 bases separating them. CDR3 sequence reads: CASSFRGRQETQYF. As DNA, the CDR3 is TGCGCCAGCAGCTTCAGGGGGAGGCAAGAGACCCAGTACTTC.

The chain combines TRBV5-1 with TRBJ2-3; possibly TRBD2 for D (6 bases). Trimming stripped 0 bases from V and 3 bases from J, with 8 bases between. Germline lookup yields CDR1 SGHRS and CDR2 YFSETQ. The CDR3 contains 14 residues. CDR3 loop: CASSLAGETDTQYF. The DNA for the CDR3 is TGCGCCAGCAGCTTGGCGGGGGAGACAGATACGCAGTATTTT.

The chain links TRBV2 to TRBJ1-3; D is uncertain. From germline, CDR1 is SNHLY and CDR2 FYNNEI. The CDR3 contains 20 residues. The V end lost 5 bases, the J end lost 4 bases, and 30 bases lay between the germline ends. In nucleotides, the CDR3 is TGTGCCAGCAGTCATGAACGGGAGTGGCCCCGGGGTCCAGAAGGAAACACCATATATTTT. Translating gives CASSHEREWPRGPEGNTIYF.

The rearrangement uses TRBV4-1 and TRBJ2-5, with D hard to call. V lost 4 bases, J lost 0 bases, and 21 bases lay in between. Germline V CDR1 and CDR2: MGHRA, YSYEKL. This CDR3 spans 18 amino acids. The CDR3 nucleotides are TGCGCCAGCAGCCCCAAACCCTCCCCCCCAGGTTACCAAGAGACCCAGTACTTC. Its protein is CASSPKPSPPGYQETQYF.

The chain recombines TRBV27 with TRBJ1-6; the D gene is possibly TRBD1 (6 bases). The V end lost 2 bases, the J end lost 8 bases, and 10 bases lay between the germline ends. Germline V gene lookup returns CDR1 MNHEY and CDR2 SMNVEV (reference sequence). This CDR3 is built from 14 residues. As DNA, the CDR3 is TGTGCCAGCAGTTTACGGACAGCGGATTCACCCCTCCACTTT. Its protein is CASSLRTADSPLHF.

The chain joins TRBV5-1 to TRBJ1-1; 7 nucleotides line up with TRBD1. Germline assignment: CDR1 SGHRS and CDR2 YFSETQ. The ends lost 4 bases at V and 2 bases at J; junction bases unmatched: 11. The CDR3 runs to 16 residues. The CDR3 reads CASSPRTGSLNTEAFF. In DNA, the CDR3 is TGCGCCAGCAGCCCCAGGACAGGTTCGTTAAACACTGAAGCTTTCTTT.

The J gene is TRBJ1-5, the V gene TRBV7-9; a weak D match, TRBD1 (5 bases). Germline V CDR1 and CDR2: SEHNR, FQNEAQ (reference sequence). There are 16 residues in the CDR3. Trimming left V 3 bases short and J 0 bases short, with 12 bases between. CDR3 coding DNA: TGTGCCAGCAGCTTGAAGAGGGACTATAGCAATCAGCCCCAGCATTTT. It yields the protein CASSLKRDYSNQPQHF.

The rearrangement uses TRBV27 and TRBJ2-2; D is undetermined. Germline V gene lookup returns CDR1 MNHEY and CDR2 SMNVEV (reference sequence). Between the trimmed V and J ends, which lost 2 bases and 4 bases, there was a span of 8 bases. The CDR3 sequence is 14 residues long. CDR3 in amino acids: CASSLGGLTGELFF. Here the CDR3 DNA reads TGTGCCAGCAGTTTAGGCGGCCTCACCGGGGAGCTGTTTTTT.

The chain recombines TRBV7-2 with TRBJ1-1; D remains ambiguous. Germline V gene sequence: CDR1 SGHTA, CDR2 FQGNSA. The ends were cut back, 2 bases at V and 3 bases at J, with 10 bases in the middle. CDR3 size: 14 residues. CDR3 residues: CASSLRELYTEAFF. CDR3 in DNA: TGTGCCAGCAGCTTAAGGGAGCTTTACACTGAAGCTTTCTTT.

This clone has only a few counts. The rearrangement links TRBV4-3 to TRBJ2-6; TRBD1 matches 7 bases. The junction had 7 bases not matched to a gene; V was cut back by 4 bases and J by 4 bases. Germline values: CDR1 LGHNA, CDR2 YSLEER. There are 16 residues in the CDR3. CDR3 sequence (DNA): TGCGCCAGCAGCCGCCAGACAGGGTCCGGGGCCAACGTCCTGACTTTC. Its translation: CASSRQTGSGANVLTF.

Regarding this clone: Other DNA sequences within the sample encode an identical CDR3. The J gene is TRBJ1-1, the V gene TRBV5-1; tentatively, D is TRBD1 (6 bases). This CDR3 is 14 amino acids long. V lost 0 bases and J 1 base, leaving 7 bases between the germline ends. Germline V gene lookup returns CDR1 SGHRS and CDR2 YFSETQ. In DNA, the CDR3 is TGCGCCAGCAGCTTGGAGGGACAGAACACTGAAGCTTTCTTT. Translated: CASSLEGQNTEAFF.

This clone was observed a few times. The chain uses TRBV12-5 and TRBJ2-3; 8 bases map to TRBD2. The CDR3 is 18 residues long. V lost 8 bases, J lost 0 bases, and 16 bases stayed unmatched. Germline assignment: CDR1 LGHNT and CDR2 FRNRAP. The CDR3 DNA sequence: TGTGCTAGTACCCTTTTAGCGGGGTGGAACCATAGCACAGATACGCAGTATTTT. As protein: CASTLLAGWNHSTDTQYF.

The chain uses TRBV7-3 and TRBJ2-3, with D possibly TRBD2 on 6 matching bases. The germline CDR1 and CDR2 sequences are SGHTA and FQGTGA. V was shortened by 4 bases and J by 6 bases, with 11 bases between the two germline ends. The CDR3 has 13 residues. The CDR3: CASSSSSEDTQYF. DNA for the CDR3: TGTGCCAGCAGCTCCTCTAGCGAGGATACGCAGTATTTT. Full variable domain (remainder filled in from reference TRBV7-3 and TRBJ2-3): GAGVSQTPSNKVTEKGKYVELRCDPISGHTALYWYRQSLGQGPEFLIYFQGTGAADDSGLPNDRFFAVRPEGSVSTLKIQRTERGDSAVYLCASSSSSEDTQYFGPGTRLTVL.

A few counts support this clone. The gene calls are TRBV14 and TRBJ1-1; a possible D gene is TRBD1 (5 bases). Trimming left V 1 base short and J 4 bases short, with 10 bases between. The CDR3 sequence is 14 residues long. Germline CDR1 reads SGHDN; CDR2 reads FVKESK. The CDR3 DNA reads TGTGCCAGCAGCCAAGTTTTTGGGGCCACTGAAGCTTTCTTT. This sequence encodes CASSQVFGATEAFF.

The genes are TRBV15 and TRBJ1-2; D unclear. In germline, CDR1 is LNHNV, CDR2 YYDKDF (reference sequence). The length of the CDR3 is 12 residues. Trimming stripped 5 bases from V and 6 bases from J, with 10 bases between. The CDR3 region is CATSPGRDGYTF. The CDR3 DNA reads TGTGCCACCAGCCCTGGGCGGGATGGCTACACCTTC.